The 15 T cell receptor beta chains listed next were all sequenced from one sample in a study of blood T cell repertoires in COVID-19. Assay used: immunoSEQ multiplex PCR; TCRdb lists only in-frame clones, some missing. The sample yields roughly 240,000 clones, 65% to 90% seen once. The sequencing input was peripheral blood. The receptor source for this set is a man aged 45-60 years with COVID-19, enrolled during active disease.

This chain joins TRBV6-5 and TRBJ2-3; TRBD2 aligns across 10 bases. J lost 5 bases, V lost 10 bases, and 6 bases had no gene match. This CDR3 spans 13 amino acids. Germline CDR1 is MNHEY and CDR2 is SVGAGI. The CDR3 region has the DNA TGTGCCATCAGAGCGGGGGGGCTAGATACGCAGTATTTT. It translates to CAIRAGGLDTQYF.

The V call is TRBV7-2, the J call TRBJ2-1; 9 bases fit TRBD2. Trimming at V came to 3 bases and at J to 7 bases, leaving 7 bases not matched to a gene. Looked up from germline, CDR1 is SGHTA and CDR2 is FQGNSA. The CDR3 totals 15 residues. In nucleotides, the CDR3 is TGTGCCAGCAGCTTCGGGCGGGGGGGCCCGAATGAGCAGTTCTTC. Amino acid sequence: CASSFGRGGPNEQFF.

V is TRBV29-1 and J is TRBJ2-3; 13 bases agree with TRBD2. Trimming cost V 8 bases and J 3 bases; bases outside gene matches: 5. CDR1 is SQVTM, CDR2 ANQGSEA, per germline. CDR3 size: 14 residues. Here the CDR3 DNA reads TGCAGCACGACTAGCGGGGGGCCTACAGATACGCAGTATTTT. Translation gives CSTTSGGPTDTQYF.

This clone appeared once. This chain uses TRBV5-1 with TRBJ2-3, with 7 bases aligning to TRBD2. The CDR3 has 15 residues. Germline-derived CDR1 and CDR2 are SGHRS and YFSETQ. The J segment lost 4 bases and the V segment lost 4 bases, leaving 9 bases of the junction unmatched. CDR3 sequence (DNA): TGCGCCAGCAGCCAACTAGCGAATGGGGCAGATACGCAGTATTTT. Protein product: CASSQLANGADTQYF.

This clone was recorded only once. The chain couples TRBV5-8 to TRBJ2-3, with 11 nucleotides matching TRBD2. This CDR3 has 16 residues. V lost 4 bases, J lost 2 bases, and 6 bases stayed unmatched. The germline V gene has CDR1 SGHTS and CDR2 YDEGEE. The CDR3 DNA is TGTGCCAGCAGCGTGGGACTAGCGGTCTCCACAGATACGCAGTATTTT. Translation gives CASSVGLAVSTDTQYF.

The chain has TRBV18 and TRBJ2-7; 8 bases map to TRBD1. The CDR3 sequence is 16 residues long. V trimming: 5 bases; J trimming: 9 bases; junction bases outside the gene matches: 18. Germline CDR1 reads KGHSH; CDR2 reads LQKENI. This CDR3 reads CASSLSGTGGGELQYF. DNA for the CDR3: TGTGCCAGCTCATTATCCGGGACAGGCGGTGGAGAGTTGCAGTACTTC.

This clone has just a few counts. This chain joins TRBV5-8 and TRBJ1-5, with D possibly being TRBD1 (6 bases). CDR1 and CDR2 (germline): SGHTS, YDEGEE. The CDR3 covers 14 residues. Deletions cut 4 bases from V and 5 bases from J, with 13 bases between. Here the CDR3 DNA reads TGTGCCAGCAGCCTCCCAGGGGCCCATCAGCCCCAGCATTTT. Encoded protein: CASSLPGAHQPQHF.

This clone came up once. The genes are TRBV5-4 and TRBJ2-7; 8 positions match TRBD2. The germline CDR1 and CDR2 sequences are SGHNT and YYREEE (reference sequence). The length of the CDR3 is 15 residues. The V and J ends lost 1 base and 2 bases, in that order; junction bases with no gene match: 5. CDR3 residues: CASSLRAGGTYEQYF. In nucleotides, the CDR3 is TGTGCCAGCAGCTTGAGGGCGGGGGGTACCTACGAGCAGTACTTC. Drawing the rest from reference TRBV5-4 and TRBJ2-7, the complete variable domain is ETGVTQSPTHLIKTRGQQVTLRCSSQSGHNTVSWYQQALGQGPQFIFQYYREEENGRGNFPPRFSGLQFPNYSSELNVNALELDDSALYLCASSLRAGGTYEQYFGPGTRLTVT.

This clone occurred once. This CDR3 reads CASSQGGVISTDTQYF. Here the CDR3 DNA reads TGTGCCAGCAGCCAGGGGGGGGTAATTAGCACAGATACGCAGTATTTT. The chain links TRBV3-1 (or the pseudogene TRBV3-2) to TRBJ2-3; TRBD2 agrees at 7 bases. The CDR3 sequence is 16 residues long. The V gene's germline CDR1 is LGHDT and CDR2 YNNKEL (reference sequence). The ends lost 3 bases at V and 0 bases at J; junction bases unmatched: 6.

V gene TRBV14 combines with J gene TRBJ2-5, with D uncertain. The CDR3 has 12 residues. In germline, CDR1 is SGHDN, CDR2 FVKESK. Between the trimmed V and J ends, which lost 0 bases and 7 bases, there was a span of 6 bases. CDR3 coding DNA: TGTGCCAGCAGCCAAGATTTCGGGACCCAGTACTTC. It codes for CASSQDFGTQYF.

On this clone itself: Other nucleotide sequences from this sample produce the same CDR3. V is TRBV28 and J is TRBJ2-7, with no clear D. The CDR3 spans 11 residues. With 5 bases removed from V and 2 bases from J, the gap between germline ends came to 4 bases. In germline, CDR1 is MDHEN, CDR2 SYDVKM. CDR3 bases: TGTGCCAGCAGTCCAGCCTACGAGCAGTACTTC. This translates into CASSPAYEQYF.

This chain links TRBV5-1 with TRBJ1-2; 8 nucleotides align to TRBD1. Germline V lookup: CDR1 SGHRS, CDR2 YFSETQ. This CDR3 comprises 12 residues. V was clipped by 1 base and J by 8 bases; unmatched bases: 1. CDR3 sequence reads: CASSLTGGGYTF. CDR3 DNA: TGCGCCAGCAGCTTGACAGGGGGAGGCTACACCTTC.

This clone was recorded once. V usage is TRBV9 and J usage is TRBJ2-1; 7 nucleotides agree with TRBD1. With 3 bases clipped from V and 4 bases from J, the junction kept 4 bases outside the gene matches. Germline lookup yields CDR1 SGDLS and CDR2 YYNGEE. This CDR3 has 14 residues. CDR3 sequence: CASSEGAVYNEQFF. The CDR3 DNA follows: TGTGCCAGCAGCGAGGGGGCGGTATACAATGAGCAGTTCTTC.

The rearrangement joins TRBV9 to TRBJ2-3; weak D call: TRBD1 (6 bases). V shed 4 bases and J shed 0 bases, with 12 bases lying between them. Germline CDR1 and CDR2: SGDLS and YYNGEE. This CDR3 spans 15 amino acids. The CDR3 DNA reads as TGTGCCAGCAGCCCTAGGGGGATAAGCACAGATACGCAGTATTTT. Translating it yields CASSPRGISTDTQYF.

The chain couples TRBV9 to TRBJ2-5; TRBD2 aligns across 15 bases. The length of the CDR3 is 17 residues. V shed 4 bases and J 4 bases; nucleotides not matched to a gene: 8. CDR1 SGDLS and CDR2 YYNGEE come from the germline V gene. Here the CDR3 reads CASSRTSGGALGETQYF. CDR3 DNA sequence: TGTGCCAGCAGCAGGACTAGCGGGGGGGCCTTGGGAGAGACCCAGTACTTC.